This TCR beta chain was recorded in a study of patients and donors after allogeneic stem cell transplantation. TCRdb independently ran MiXCR on the RT-PCR reads; one entry per CDR3 protein. Seen here are some 200,000 distinct CDR3 sequences, roughly two fifths observed once, and the top ten hold 33%. The germline V and J ends were trimmed by 8 bases and 5 bases, with 20 bases remaining between them. This CDR3 has 15 amino acids. The germline CDR1 and CDR2 sequences are SGHVS and FQNEAQ. The chain couples TRBV7-8 to TRBJ2-3, with D possibly called TRBD1 or TRBD2 (6 bases each). The sequenced material came from blood, either unsorted or a sorted T cell fraction (not recorded which). The sequence was obtained from a human donor who was either an allogeneic HSCT recipient or a stem cell or donor lymphocyte infusion donor (not recorded which). It is not recorded whose cells these are; they may come from a transplant donor. The CDR3 nucleotides read TGTGCCAGCGGCAGGGGCGGGACGTCAGGAGATACGCAGTATTTT. Its protein product is CASGRGGTSGDTQYF.